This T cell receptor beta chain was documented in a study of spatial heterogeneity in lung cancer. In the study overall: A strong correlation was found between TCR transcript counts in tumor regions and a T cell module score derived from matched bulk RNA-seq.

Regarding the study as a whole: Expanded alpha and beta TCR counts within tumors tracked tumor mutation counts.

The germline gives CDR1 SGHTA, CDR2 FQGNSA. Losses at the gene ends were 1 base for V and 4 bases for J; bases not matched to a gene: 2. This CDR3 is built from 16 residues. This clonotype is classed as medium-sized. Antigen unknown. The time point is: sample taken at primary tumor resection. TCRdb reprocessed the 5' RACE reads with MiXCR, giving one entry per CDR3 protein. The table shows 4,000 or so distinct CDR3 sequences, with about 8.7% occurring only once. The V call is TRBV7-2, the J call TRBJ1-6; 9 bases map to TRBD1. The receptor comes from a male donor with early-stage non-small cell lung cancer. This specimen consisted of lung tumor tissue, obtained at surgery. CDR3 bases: TGTGCCAGCAGCTTAGAACAGGGGGCGTATAATTCACCCCTCCACTTT. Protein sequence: CASSLEQGAYNSPLHF.